This entry lists 22 T cell receptor beta chains sequenced from one sample in a study of blood T cell repertoires in COVID-19. Sequencing used immunoSEQ multiplex PCR; TCRdb keeps in-frame clones, though not all of them. The sample includes over 60,000 clones, 75% to 80% seen only once; the top ten take 50%. The sequenced material came from peripheral blood. The receptors stem from a woman of 80 years or more with acute or convalescent COVID-19.

In this sample, this clone turned up once. The rearrangement uses TRBV18 and TRBJ2-7; the match to TRBD2 covers 9 bases. Germline assignment: CDR1 KGHSH and CDR2 LQKENI. Trimming took 2 bases from V and 5 from J; bases not matched to a gene: 16. This CDR3 contains 18 residues. DNA for the CDR3: TGTGCCAGCTCACCAGCGGGGGGGGGCAGCGGGAGTATCAACGAGCAGTACTTC. It yields the protein CASSPAGGGSGSINEQYF.

The V call is TRBV9, the J call TRBJ2-7; D call uncertain. Trimming pared 4 bases from V and 0 bases from J, leaving 14 bases between. The CDR3 runs 15 residues. Per the germline V gene, CDR1 is SGDLS and CDR2 is YYNGEE. As DNA, the CDR3 is TGTGCCAGCAGCTACTATGCGGAGAGCTCCTACGAGCAGTACTTC. It specifies CASSYYAESSYEQYF.

The CDR3 nucleotides are TGTGCCAGCAGTTTTGGCTCACCCCGGTTCTTC. It yields the protein CASSFGSPRFF. The chain uses TRBV12-3 or TRBV12-4 and TRBJ2-1; D remains ambiguous. Trimming took 3 bases from V and 15 from J, leaving 12 bases between them. The CDR3 loop spans 11 amino acids.

This chain uses TRBV6-5 with TRBJ2-1; D unresolved. Germline V gene lookup returns CDR1 MNHEY and CDR2 SVGAGI. The CDR3 totals 11 residues. The V gene lost 0 bases and the J gene lost 11 bases, with 5 bases spanning the gap. CDR3 loop: CASSYSRQQFF. DNA for the CDR3: TGTGCCAGCAGTTACTCGCGGCAGCAGTTCTTC.

The rearrangement links TRBV28 to TRBJ2-7; 7 bases map to TRBD2. There are 15 residues in the CDR3. The V segment lost 6 bases and the J segment 0 bases; nucleotides outside the gene matches: 8. Germline V gives CDR1 MDHEN, CDR2 SYDVKM. The CDR3 bases are TGTGCCAGCAGGGGCGCCGGGACTAACTCCTACGAGCAGTACTTC. Protein product: CASRGAGTNSYEQYF.

The chain joins TRBV4-1 to TRBJ2-6, with 8 bases aligning to TRBD1. CDR1 is MGHRA and CDR2 is YSYEKL in the germline V gene. CDR3 length: 19 amino acids. Trimming took 3 bases from V and 1 from J; bases not matched to a gene: 11. CDR3 sequence: CASSHLGPGGKSGANVLTF. The CDR3 DNA sequence: TGCGCCAGCAGCCATTTAGGCCCAGGGGGCAAATCTGGGGCCAACGTCCTGACTTTC.

The V gene is TRBV7-8, the J gene TRBJ1-5, with unresolved D. Trimming cost V 0 bases and J 5 bases, with 23 bases left between them. The CDR3 totals 19 residues. Per the germline V gene, CDR1 is SGHVS and CDR2 is FQNEAQ. CDR3 amino acids: CASSLAWSTRAAVDQPQHF. CDR3 in DNA: TGTGCCAGCAGCTTAGCGTGGAGTACGAGGGCAGCTGTGGATCAGCCCCAGCATTTT.

This clone has at least ten counts. This sequence joins TRBV7-2 and TRBJ2-6; D not resolved. Germline V lookup: CDR1 SGHTA, CDR2 FQGNSA. V was trimmed by 5 bases and J by 10 bases, leaving 9 bases between them. The CDR3 length is 12 residues. CDR3 nucleotides: TGTGCCAGCAGCCTCTACGGTAACGTCCTGACTTTC. It is translated as CASSLYGNVLTF. Drawing the rest from reference TRBV7-2 and TRBJ2-6, the complete variable domain is GAGVSQSPSNKVTEKGKDVELRCDPISGHTALYWYRQSLGQGLEFLIYFQGNSAPDKSGLPSDRFSAERTGGSVSTLTIQRTQQEDSAVYLCASSLYGNVLTFGAGSRLTVL.

The rearrangement uses TRBV2 and TRBJ2-5; a possible D gene is TRBD2 (6 bases). Looked up from germline, CDR1 is SNHLY and CDR2 is FYNNEI. Deletions cut 4 bases from V and 7 bases from J, with 10 bases between. The CDR3 spans 12 residues. The CDR3 nucleotides read TGTGCCAGCAGTGGAATGGAGGGGACCCAGTACTTC. As protein: CASSGMEGTQYF.

The J gene is TRBJ2-5, the V gene TRBV7-3, with D unclear. Germline V lookup: CDR1 SGHTA, CDR2 FQGTGA. This CDR3 has 13 amino acids. Trimming cost V 4 bases and J 5 bases, with 11 bases left between them. This CDR3 reads CASSYGRWETQYF. CDR3 sequence (DNA): TGTGCCAGCAGCTATGGCAGGTGGGAGACCCAGTACTTC.

The chain has TRBV7-3 and TRBJ2-3; TRBD2 matches 16 bases. The CDR3 length is 16 residues. Trimming at V came to 4 bases and at J to 6 bases, leaving 4 bases not matched to a gene. The germline V gene has CDR1 SGHTA and CDR2 FQGTGA. The CDR3 is CASSSGLAGGYDTQYF. CDR3 nucleotides: TGTGCCAGCAGCTCGGGACTAGCGGGAGGGTATGATACGCAGTATTTT.

This clone is a singleton in its sample. V usage is TRBV10-1 and J usage is TRBJ2-5; D unclear. CDR3 length: 13 amino acids. Germline CDR1 is WNHNN and CDR2 is SYGVQD (reference sequence). The ends were cut back, 1 base at V and 5 bases at J, with 8 bases in the middle. The CDR3 is CASSEYSWETQYF. CDR3 coding DNA: TGCGCCAGCAGTGAGTACAGCTGGGAGACCCAGTACTTC.

This clone was seen more than once but under ten times. The chain has TRBV6-2 or TRBV6-3 and TRBJ2-1, with D perhaps TRBD2 (6 bases). Trimming left V 6 bases short and J 2 bases short, with 14 bases between. The CDR3 has 15 amino acids. The V gene's germline CDR1 is MNHEY and CDR2 SVGEGT. In DNA, the CDR3 is TGTGCCAGCAGCCCTGGGCGGGACGCCTACAATGAGCAGTTCTTC. Translation gives CASSPGRDAYNEQFF.

This clone was detected a few times. The rearrangement uses TRBV27 and TRBJ2-1; perhaps TRBD1 as D (6 bases). The germline CDR1 and CDR2 sequences are MNHEY and SMNVEV (reference sequence). This CDR3 is 14 amino acids long. V was trimmed by 6 bases and J by 4 bases, leaving 13 bases between them. The DNA of the CDR3 is TGTGCCAGCAGCATGGGGGCCAATTACAATGAGCAGTTCTTC. This translates into CASSMGANYNEQFF.

This clone appeared once. This chain links TRBV27 with TRBJ2-1, with D perhaps TRBD1 (5 bases). CDR3 length: 12 amino acids. V lost 2 bases and J 12 bases, leaving 11 bases between the germline ends. Germline values: CDR1 MNHEY, CDR2 SMNVEV (reference sequence). The CDR3 coding sequence is TGTGCCAGCAGTTTAGGGCCAGGGCGGCAGTTCTTC. This codes for CASSLGPGRQFF.

The V and J genes are TRBV29-1 and TRBJ2-7, with a weak D call TRBD1 (6 bases). Germline V gene sequence: CDR1 SQVTM, CDR2 ANQGSEA. This CDR3 spans 13 amino acids. V lost 5 bases to trimming and J lost 2 bases, with 13 bases between them. The CDR3 DNA sequence: TGCAGCGTTCCGGGACACTACACCTACGAGCAGTACTTC. It yields the protein CSVPGHYTYEQYF.

This chain links TRBV5-4 with TRBJ2-2; tentative D call: TRBD2 (5 bases). The V gene lost 2 bases and the J gene lost 1 base, with 9 bases spanning the gap. There are 15 residues in the CDR3. CDR1 is SGHNT, CDR2 YYREEE, per germline (reference sequence). CDR3 nucleotide sequence: TGTGCCAGCAGCTTTCGACGGGAGAACACCGGGGAGCTGTTTTTT. This gives the protein CASSFRRENTGELFF.

The chain links TRBV11-3 to TRBJ1-6; tentative D call: TRBD1 (5 bases). The V end lost 0 bases, the J end lost 10 bases, and 13 bases lay between the germline ends. The CDR3 extends over 15 amino acids. CDR1 is SGHNT, CDR2 YENEEA, per germline. CDR3 region: CASSLDSGRGSPLHF. For the CDR3, the DNA is TGTGCCAGCAGCTTAGATTCGGGACGGGGGTCACCCCTCCACTTT.

V gene TRBV29-1 combines with J gene TRBJ2-1; D is perhaps TRBD2 (6 bases). V lost 2 bases, J lost 5 bases, and 25 bases lay in between. Germline values: CDR1 SQVTM, CDR2 ANQGSEA. The CDR3 is 18 residues long. This CDR3 reads CSVESPRERRVINNEQFF. CDR3 coding DNA: TGCAGCGTTGAATCCCCTCGCGAGCGGAGGGTCATCAACAATGAGCAGTTCTTC.

The chain is built from TRBV28 and TRBJ1-1; TRBD1 is a possible D gene (6 bases). This CDR3 comprises 19 residues. Germline V gene lookup returns CDR1 MDHEN and CDR2 SYDVKM. V lost 2 bases and J lost 0, with 22 bases in between. The CDR3 region has the DNA TGTGCCAGCAGTTTAATAGGTTTGGGACCCCAGGGGATGAACACTGAAGCTTTCTTT. As protein: CASSLIGLGPQGMNTEAFF.

The chain has TRBV6-6 and TRBJ2-2; 8 nucleotides line up with TRBD1. CDR1 MNHNY and CDR2 SVGAGI come from the germline V gene (reference sequence). CDR3 size: 15 residues. V lost 6 bases, J lost 0 bases, and 3 bases stayed unmatched. CDR3 sequence (DNA): TGTGCCAGCAGATCGACAGGGGCGAACACCGGGGAGCTGTTTTTT. Translating gives CASRSTGANTGELFF.

The gene calls are TRBV2 and TRBJ2-1, with 9 bases lining up with TRBD2. With V trimmed by 8 bases and J by 8 bases, 13 bases remained unmatched. The CDR3 has 15 amino acids. From germline, CDR1 is SNHLY and CDR2 FYNNEI. CDR3 DNA: TGTGCCAGCGGAAGTCATAGCGGGAGCGGGGATGAGCAGTTCTTC. Translated, it gives CASGSHSGSGDEQFF.